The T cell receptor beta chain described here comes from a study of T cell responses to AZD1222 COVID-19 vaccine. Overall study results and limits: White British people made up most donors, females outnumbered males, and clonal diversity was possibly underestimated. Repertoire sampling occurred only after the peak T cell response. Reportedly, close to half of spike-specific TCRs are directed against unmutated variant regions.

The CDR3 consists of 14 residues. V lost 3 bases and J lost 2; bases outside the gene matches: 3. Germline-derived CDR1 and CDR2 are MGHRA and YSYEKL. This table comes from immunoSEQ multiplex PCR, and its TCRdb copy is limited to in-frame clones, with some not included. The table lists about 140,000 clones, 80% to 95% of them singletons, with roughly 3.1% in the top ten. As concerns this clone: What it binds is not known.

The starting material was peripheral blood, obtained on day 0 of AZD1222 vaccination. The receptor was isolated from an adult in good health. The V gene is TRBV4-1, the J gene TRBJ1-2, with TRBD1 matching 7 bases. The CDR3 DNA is TGCGCCAGCAGCCACCAGACAGGGAACTATGGCTACACCTTC. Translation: CASSHQTGNYGYTF.